This entry features one T cell receptor beta chain sequence. V dropped 7 bases and J dropped 0; count of bases not matched to a gene: 7. The V gene's germline CDR1 is WSHSY and CDR2 SAAADI. The CDR3 covers 15 residues. In the original workflow: Amplification from reference gene primers served as the basis for estimated nucleated cell counts. Some clones are missing from TCRdb's copy, which holds only in-frame ones; the method was immunoSEQ multiplex PCR. Clone size and V and J calls were adopted from that table, with D and trimming inferred from the DNA. The sample consists of 100,000 to 150,000 clones, roughly three quarters of them appearing once. The sample comes from a study of blood T cell repertoires in COVID-19. Overall study: Specimens from acute and convalescent COVID-19 originated in the United States, Italy and Spain. PBMCs, B-cell-depleted T cells, or T cells provided the cDNA or gDNA that made up the material.

The sequence derives from a man between 40 and 49 years old with active or convalescent COVID-19. The chain couples TRBV10-2 to TRBJ2-3; 7 bases are shared with TRBD1. Sequenced sample: peripheral blood. The CDR3 spells CASKQGSVSTDTQYF. For the CDR3, the DNA is TGCGCCAGCAAACAGGGGAGTGTGAGCACAGATACGCAGTATTTT.